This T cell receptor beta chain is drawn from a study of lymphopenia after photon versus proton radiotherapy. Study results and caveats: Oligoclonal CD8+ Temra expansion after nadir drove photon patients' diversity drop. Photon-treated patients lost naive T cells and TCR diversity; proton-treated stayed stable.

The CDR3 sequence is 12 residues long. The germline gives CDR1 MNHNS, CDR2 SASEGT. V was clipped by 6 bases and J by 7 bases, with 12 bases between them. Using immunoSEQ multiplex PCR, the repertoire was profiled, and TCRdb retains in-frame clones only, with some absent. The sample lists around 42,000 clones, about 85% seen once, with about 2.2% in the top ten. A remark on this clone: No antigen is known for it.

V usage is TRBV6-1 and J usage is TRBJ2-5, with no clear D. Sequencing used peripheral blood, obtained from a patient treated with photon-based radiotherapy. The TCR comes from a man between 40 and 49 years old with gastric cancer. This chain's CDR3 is CASSFRPRTQYF. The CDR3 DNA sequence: TGTGCCAGCAGCTTTAGGCCCCGGACCCAGTACTTC.